A selection of T cell receptor beta chains follows, all from one sample in a study of blood T cell repertoires in COVID-19. Here immunoSEQ multiplex PCR was the method, and the copy in TCRdb shows in-frame clones only, minus some. Of around 200,000 clones listed, around 80% are singletons. Sequencing used peripheral blood. The receptors were gathered from a woman in her 50s with acute or convalescent COVID-19. The CDR3 runs from the conserved cysteine through the conserved F or W. Each record gives: D gene, V gene, clone size, J gene, CDR3 protein, CDR3 DNA. A D gene is named only where the DNA matches it firmly. Size values are once, few and many counts, or a class for expanded clones, and some rows have none.

NA	TRBV4-3	NA	TRBJ2-7	CASSQTSGLDTYEQYF	TGCGCCAGCAGCCAGACCAGTGGGCTCGACACCTACGAGCAGTACTTC
TRBD1	TRBV5-1	NA	TRBJ1-4	CASSGGTVNEKLFF	TGCGCCAGCAGCGGCGGGACAGTTAATGAAAAACTGTTTTTT
NA	TRBV5-4	NA	TRBJ2-7	CASSLEPSSYEQYF	TGTGCCAGCAGCTTGGAGCCAAGCTCCTACGAGCAGTACTTC
NA	TRBV20-1	NA	TRBJ1-5	CSASGASFNQPQHF	TGCAGTGCTAGTGGGGCCTCTTTCAATCAGCCCCAGCATTTT
TRBD1	TRBV28	once	TRBJ2-1	CASRPAGGKEIEQFF	TGTGCCAGTAGACCGGCAGGGGGCAAGGAAATTGAGCAGTTCTTC
NA	TRBV3-1/TRBV3-2	few	TRBJ1-2	CASSPGHSSPGYTF	TGTGCCAGCAGCCCCGGACACAGTTCTCCTGGCTACACCTTC
NA	TRBV7-8	NA	TRBJ1-3	CASSFGLLSGNTIYF	TGTGCCAGCAGCTTTGGACTCCTCTCTGGAAACACCATATATTTT
TRBD1	TRBV4-2	NA	TRBJ1-2	CASSQDLGQGYGYTF	TGTGCCAGCAGCCAAGATCTGGGACAGGGATATGGCTACACCTTC
NA	TRBV7-2	NA	TRBJ2-7	CASSSDYYEQYF	TGTGCCAGCAGCTCAGACTACTACGAGCAGTACTTC
NA	TRBV1	once	TRBJ2-2	CTSSHKGMGTGFGELFF	TGCACCAGCAGCCATAAGGGGATGGGGACAGGGTTCGGGGAGCTGTTTTTT
TRBD1	TRBV7-8	NA	TRBJ2-7	CASSHLTGDEQYF	TGTGCCAGCAGCCACCTTACAGGGGACGAGCAGTACTTC
TRBD1	TRBV6-6	once	TRBJ1-5	CATKGGNTGQPQHF	TGTGCCACGAAAGGGGGCAACACTGGGCAGCCCCAGCATTTT
NA	TRBV30	few	TRBJ1-3	CAWSVGDTIYF	TGTGCCTGGAGTGTCGGGGACACCATATATTTT
NA	TRBV28	NA	TRBJ1-2	CASSVTRSKLDNYGYTF	TGTGCCAGCAGCGTAACCCGATCCAAGCTAGATAACTATGGCTACACCTTC
TRBD2	TRBV19	NA	TRBJ2-7	CASSTPGLTYEQYF	TGTGCCAGTAGTACGCCGGGACTAACCTACGAGCAGTACTTC
TRBD1	TRBV3-1/TRBV3-2	once	TRBJ2-5	CASSRQTGVETQYF	TGTGCCAGCAGCCGCCAGACAGGGGTTGAGACCCAGTACTTC
TRBD1	TRBV5-1	NA	TRBJ2-1	CASSDGQGVANEQFF	TGCGCCAGCAGCGACGGGCAGGGGGTTGCGAATGAGCAGTTCTTC
TRBD1	TRBV28	NA	TRBJ1-5	CASSAGGGGNQPQHF	TGTGCCAGCAGTGCAGGGGGTGGGGGCAATCAGCCCCAGCATTTT
NA	TRBV5-1	few	TRBJ2-7	CASSWGGSTPYEQYF	TGCGCCAGCAGCTGGGGGGGCTCAACCCCCTACGAGCAGTACTTC
TRBD1	TRBV5-6	NA	TRBJ2-7	CASSLAPGQVSYEQYF	TGTGCCAGCAGCTTGGCTCCGGGACAGGTGTCCTACGAGCAGTACTTC
NA	TRBV28	NA	TRBJ2-2	CASTTGRNTGELFF	TGTGCCAGCACAACAGGGAGAAACACCGGGGAGCTGTTTTTT
TRBD1	TRBV5-8	NA	TRBJ1-5	CASSPGTGKGQPQHF	TGTGCCAGCAGCCCGGGGACAGGGAAGGGCCAGCCCCAGCATTTT
NA	TRBV9	once	TRBJ1-1	CASSPEGSLNTEAFF	TGTGCCAGCAGCCCCGAGGGCAGTCTGAACACTGAAGCTTTCTTT
TRBD1	TRBV6-1	NA	TRBJ2-7	CASSDVRGPRSYEQYF	TGTGCCAGCAGTGACGTTAGGGGGCCGAGATCCTACGAGCAGTACTTC
NA	TRBV7-7	NA	TRBJ2-3	CASSLGQGSGLDTQYF	TGTGCTAGCAGCTTGGGGCAAGGGTCTGGCCTTGATACGCAGTATTTT
NA	TRBV11-2	NA	TRBJ2-3	CASSAWTVDTQYF	TGTGCCAGCAGCGCCTGGACAGTGGATACGCAGTATTTT
NA	TRBV5-1	NA	TRBJ1-5	CASRLGGNQPQHF	TGCGCCAGCAGGCTAGGGGGCAATCAGCCCCAGCATTTT
TRBD1	TRBV28	NA	TRBJ2-7	CASSGRDRGTYEQYF	TGTGCCAGCAGCGGGAGGGACAGGGGAACCTACGAGCAGTACTTC
NA	TRBV2	NA	TRBJ2-7	CASSETAYEQYF	TGTGCCAGCAGTGAAACTGCCTACGAGCAGTACTTC
TRBD1	TRBV9	few	TRBJ1-2	CASSSQGGNAARNYGYTF	TGTGCCAGCAGTTCACAGGGGGGAAATGCTGCTCGAAACTATGGCTACACCTTC
TRBD1	TRBV5-5	NA	TRBJ2-7	CASSRDRSLGYEQYF	TGTGCCAGCAGCAGGGACAGGTCCCTTGGCTACGAGCAGTACTTC
NA	TRBV7-9	NA	TRBJ1-2	CASSLTVEHGYTF	TGTGCCAGCAGCTTGACAGTCGAGCATGGCTACACCTTC
TRBD2	TRBV24-1	NA	TRBJ2-1	CATSRAGAGGLNEQFF	TGTGCCACCAGTCGAGCGGGAGCGGGGGGACTCAATGAGCAGTTCTTC
NA	TRBV28	NA	TRBJ1-2	CATDPSGEDYGYTF	TGTGCCACCGACCCCTCTGGGGAGGACTATGGCTACACCTTC
NA	TRBV6-5	NA	TRBJ1-2	CASSPRTAVGYTF	TGTGCCAGCAGTCCACGGACAGCGGTGGGCTACACCTTC
NA	TRBV6-1	NA	TRBJ1-3	CASSENYGNTIYF	TGTGCCAGCAGTGAAAATTATGGAAACACCATATATTTT
NA	TRBV7-6	NA	TRBJ1-1	CASSFLDRLNTEAFF	TGTGCCAGCAGCTTCCTTGACAGGCTGAACACTGAAGCTTTCTTT
TRBD2	TRBV5-1	NA	TRBJ2-3	CASSLGTSGGDGTDTQYF	TGCGCCAGCAGCTTGGGGACTAGCGGGGGAGATGGCACAGATACGCAGTATTTT
NA	TRBV5-1	once	TRBJ1-2	CASSLTGTYGYTF	TGCGCCAGCAGCTTGACAGGGACCTATGGCTACACCTTC
NA	TRBV7-2	NA	TRBJ2-1	CASSPLGYGNNEQFF	TGTGCCAGCAGCCCCCTGGGATACGGGAACAATGAGCAGTTCTTC
TRBD2	TRBV7-9	NA	TRBJ2-7	CASSPGLAGEVRAYEQYF	TGTGCCAGCAGCCCGGGACTAGCGGGGGAAGTTCGCGCCTACGAGCAGTACTTC